The 26 T cell receptor beta chains in this list originate from one sample, sequenced in a study of identical twins. A single record per CDR3 protein comes from TCRdb applying MiXCR to the 5' RACE reads. The repertoire holds about 200,000 distinct CDR3 sequences, with 7.5% as singletons. A further study also used this sample, focusing on yellow fever vaccine responses in identical twins.

Material for sequencing was memory (CD45RO+) T cells sorted from blood. The receptors were gathered from a young woman in good health.

The chain joins TRBV11-1 to TRBJ1-3; tentatively, D is TRBD1 (5 bases). Germline V gives CDR1 SGHAT, CDR2 FQDESV (reference sequence). V lost 1 base and J lost 3, with 19 bases in between. This CDR3 region has 18 residues. CDR3 nucleotide sequence: TGTGCCAGCAGCTTAGGGCGTGTTCTACGGGGGAATGGAAACACCATATATTTT. It encodes CASSLGRVLRGNGNTIYF.

A word on this clonotype: It may be a read error: a sequence one base away is much more abundant. The V gene is TRBV7-9, the J gene TRBJ2-1; the match to TRBD2 covers 12 bases. Germline V lookup: CDR1 SEHNR, CDR2 FQNEAQ (reference sequence). The CDR3 consists of 15 residues. CDR3 region: CATSPGLAGWDEQFF. The CDR3 DNA reads as TGTGCCACCAGCCCCGGACTAGCGGGGTGGGATGAGCAGTTCTTC.

This clonotype was picked up a small number of times. The V and J genes are TRBV12-3 or TRBV12-4 and TRBJ2-1; TRBD2 aligns across 7 bases. V lost 3 bases to trimming and J lost 1 base; unmatched junction nucleotides: 18. This CDR3 is 20 amino acids long. DNA for the CDR3: TGTGCCAGCAGTTTTCGTCGTGGGGTGGGAGGGCCTACTTCCTACAATGAGCAGTTCTTC. It specifies CASSFRRGVGGPTSYNEQFF.

This clonotype was observed many times. The chain uses TRBV28 and TRBJ2-5, with D unresolved. The germline gives CDR1 MDHEN, CDR2 SYDVKM. The CDR3 loop spans 15 amino acids. V gave up 3 bases and J gave up 5 bases, with 16 bases separating them. CDR3 loop: CASSLTAVMGETQYF. The CDR3 bases are TGTGCCAGCAGTTTGACGGCGGTAATGGGGGAGACCCAGTACTTC.

In its sample, this clonotype was seen a few times. V gene TRBV7-8 combines with J gene TRBJ2-3; maybe TRBD1 (5 bases). The germline V and J ends were trimmed by 7 bases and 2 bases, with 19 bases remaining between them. Germline CDR1 SGHVS, CDR2 FQNEAQ. The CDR3 runs to 16 residues. The CDR3 here is CASTDNRPRNTDTQYF. The CDR3 bases are TGTGCCAGCACCGATAACAGGCCTCGAAACACAGATACGCAGTATTTT.

The table lists this clonotype with a few counts. The genes are TRBV20-1 and TRBJ2-1; 12 bases fit TRBD2. The CDR3 runs to 15 residues. From germline, CDR1 is DFQATT and CDR2 SNEGSKA (reference sequence). Trimming cost V 6 bases and J 3 bases; bases outside gene matches: 6. CDR3: CSATRTSGNYNEQFF. The CDR3 bases are TGCAGTGCCACCAGGACTAGCGGGAACTACAATGAGCAGTTCTTC.

This clonotype came up many times. V usage is TRBV27 and J usage is TRBJ2-3; the D gene could be TRBD1 or TRBD2 (5 bases each). This CDR3 is 13 amino acids long. Germline V gene lookup returns CDR1 MNHEY and CDR2 SMNVEV (reference sequence). Trimming took 2 bases from V and 4 from J, leaving 7 bases between them. CDR3 protein: CASSLVGADTQYF. DNA for the CDR3: TGTGCCAGCAGTTTAGTGGGGGCAGATACGCAGTATTTT.

The sample holds a few counts of this clonotype. V gene TRBV6-5 combines with J gene TRBJ1-6; no clear D. Per germline, CDR1 MNHEY and CDR2 SVGAGI. The CDR3 consists of 16 residues. V was clipped by 0 bases and J by 8 bases, with 14 bases between them. The CDR3 sequence is CASSYSWRVGDSPLHF. The CDR3 nucleotides read TGTGCCAGCAGTTACTCGTGGAGGGTTGGGGATTCACCCCTCCACTTT.

In its sample, this clonotype was seen a few times. J is TRBJ1-2 and V is TRBV20-1; D is unclear. The V and J ends lost 0 bases and 6 bases respectively, with 11 bases between them. CDR1 is DFQATT and CDR2 is SNEGSKA in the germline V gene (reference sequence). CDR3 length: 13 amino acids. The chain's CDR3 is CSARDNWADGYTF. The CDR3 DNA reads TGCAGTGCTAGAGATAATTGGGCTGATGGCTACACCTTC.

This clonotype was recorded many times. This chain uses TRBV24-1 with TRBJ2-1, with 11 positions matching TRBD1. CDR3 length: 17 residues. Germline V gene lookup returns CDR1 KGHDR and CDR2 SFDVKD. J was trimmed by 0 bases and V by 3 bases; bases with no gene match: 3. The CDR3 loop is CATSDEDRGHSYNEQFF. For the CDR3, the DNA is TGTGCCACCAGTGATGAGGACAGGGGGCACTCCTACAATGAGCAGTTCTTC.

This clonotype was seen a handful of times. The V gene is TRBV9, the J gene TRBJ2-2; weak D call: TRBD1 (7 bases). V was cut by 0 bases and J by 4 bases, with 10 bases left in between. The CDR3 contains 15 residues. Germline values: CDR1 SGDLS, CDR2 YYNGEE. The CDR3 spells CASSVVQGGTGELFF. The CDR3 coding sequence is TGTGCCAGCAGCGTAGTGCAGGGGGGCACCGGGGAGCTGTTTTTT.

The chain uses TRBV28 and TRBJ2-1; 7 nucleotides agree with TRBD2. This CDR3 is 18 amino acids long. J lost 5 bases, V lost 11 bases, and 24 bases had no gene match. Germline CDR1 MDHEN, CDR2 SYDVKM. CDR3 nucleotides: TGTGCCTTCAGTTTGCGAAGCGGGAATCGGCGGGGAGACAATGAGCAGTTCTTC. It encodes CAFSLRSGNRRGDNEQFF.

This clonotype was observed at least ten times. This chain links TRBV7-2 with TRBJ2-7, with D perhaps TRBD1 (5 bases). The CDR3 loop spans 13 amino acids. V was shortened by 4 bases and J by 6 bases, with 13 bases between the two germline ends. Germline V CDR1 and CDR2: SGHTA, FQGNSA. The CDR3: CASSYSGIREQYF. CDR3 DNA sequence: TGTGCCAGCAGCTATTCAGGGATTCGCGAGCAGTACTTC.

The rearrangement uses TRBV18 and TRBJ2-1; tentatively, D is TRBD2 (5 bases). Germline CDR1 is KGHSH and CDR2 is LQKENI. V was clipped by 5 bases and J by 5 bases, with 19 bases between them. The CDR3 totals 16 residues. The CDR3, as DNA: TGTGCCAGCTCAGTATATGGACTGGTGTCCAACAATGAGCAGTTCTTC. Amino acids: CASSVYGLVSNNEQFF.

The chain combines TRBV10-3 with TRBJ1-5; 7 bases are shared with TRBD1. Germline assignment: CDR1 ENHRY and CDR2 SYGVKD. J lost 1 base, V lost 3 bases, and 3 bases had no gene match. The CDR3 is 15 amino acids. The CDR3 region is CAISEGGGSNQPQHF. In nucleotides, the CDR3 is TGTGCCATCAGTGAAGGGGGCGGGAGCAATCAGCCCCAGCATTTT.

This clonotype was seen repeatedly, ten times or more. The J gene is TRBJ2-1, the V gene TRBV12-3 or TRBV12-4; D gene uncertain. The CDR3 is made up of 13 amino acids. Trimming took 6 bases from V and 0 from J, leaving 6 bases between them. The CDR3 coding sequence is TGTGCCAGCAGCCAGAGCTCCTACAATGAGCAGTTCTTC. Its protein is CASSQSSYNEQFF.

The chain employs TRBV11-2 and TRBJ2-7, with D maybe TRBD2 (6 bases). This CDR3 has 14 residues. Germline CDR1 is SGHAT and CDR2 is FQNNGV. V was clipped by 3 bases and J by 7 bases, with 16 bases between them. The CDR3 DNA reads TGTGCCAGCAGCTTGGGGGGACTCCTCTCGGAGCAGTACTTC. Protein: CASSLGGLLSEQYF.

This clonotype showed up many times. The V and J genes are TRBV9 and TRBJ2-3; 12 nucleotides align to TRBD2. V was clipped by 4 bases and J by 7 bases; unmatched bases: 13. In germline, CDR1 is SGDLS, CDR2 YYNGEE. CDR3 length: 17 residues. The CDR3 DNA sequence: TGTGCCAGCAGCCCCAGTCTAGAGACTAGCGGGAGTTATACGCAGTATTTT. This encodes CASSPSLETSGSYTQYF.

About this clonotype: A clone one base away is much larger, so this may be a read error. The rearrangement uses TRBV29-1 and TRBJ2-7; tentatively, D is TRBD1 (5 bases). The length of the CDR3 is 11 residues. Germline CDR1 and CDR2: SQVTM and ANQGSEA. The chain's CDR3 is CSVLARGELYF. The DNA of the CDR3 is TGCAGCGTGTTAGCAAGGGGCGAGCTGTACTTC.

The chain joins TRBV7-3 to TRBJ2-7, with 7 bases lining up with TRBD1. V was clipped by 5 bases and J by 2 bases; unmatched bases: 6. CDR1 and CDR2 from the germline V gene are SGHTA and FQGTGA. The CDR3 is made up of 14 amino acids. The CDR3 DNA reads as TGTGCCAGCAGCCTCGGGACAGCACCCTACGAGCAGTACTTC. Its translation: CASSLGTAPYEQYF.

The chain combines TRBV28 with TRBJ2-1; maybe TRBD1 (5 bases). The ends were cut back, 5 bases at V and 9 bases at J, with 11 bases in the middle. The CDR3 runs 12 residues. Germline lookup yields CDR1 MDHEN and CDR2 SYDVKM. The CDR3 sequence: CASSVLRGEQFF. The CDR3 bases are TGTGCCAGCAGTGTATTAAGGGGTGAGCAGTTCTTC.

V gene TRBV27 combines with J gene TRBJ2-7; possibly TRBD1 or TRBD2 for D (5 bases each). Looked up from germline, CDR1 is MNHEY and CDR2 is SMNVEV (reference sequence). The CDR3 sequence is 14 residues long. V lost 3 bases, J lost 2 bases, and 11 bases lay in between. CDR3 coding DNA: TGTGCCAGCAGTTTCCTCCGGGACCCCTACGAGCAGTACTTC. This encodes CASSFLRDPYEQYF.

The chain is built from TRBV30 and TRBJ2-7, with 10 positions matching TRBD1. The germline CDR1 and CDR2 sequences are GTSNPN and SVGIG (reference sequence). The CDR3 is made up of 14 amino acids. Trimming took 7 bases from V and 4 from J; bases not matched to a gene: 10. Here the CDR3 reads CASQGDRGSYEQYF. In DNA form, the CDR3 reads TGTGCCTCTCAAGGGGACAGGGGTTCTTACGAGCAGTACTTC.

This clonotype was detected a few times. This chain's CDR3 is CASSQDVAPLATDTQYF. CDR3 nucleotide sequence: TGCGCCAGCAGCCAAGATGTGGCCCCCCTAGCCACAGATACGCAGTATTTT. The V gene is TRBV4-3, the J gene TRBJ2-3; D perhaps matches TRBD2 (5 bases). V lost 0 bases and J 2 bases, leaving 15 bases between the germline ends. In germline, CDR1 is LGHNA, CDR2 YSLEER. This CDR3 has 17 amino acids.

This clonotype has ten or more counts. The chain employs TRBV11-2 and TRBJ1-2, with TRBD1 as a possible D gene (5 bases). Germline CDR1 SGHAT, CDR2 FQNNGV. The CDR3 consists of 13 residues. V gave up 5 bases and J gave up 4 bases, with 11 bases separating them. The CDR3 is CASSPGGIYGYTF. The CDR3 DNA reads as TGTGCCAGCAGCCCCGGGGGGATCTATGGCTACACCTTC.

The table lists this clonotype with many counts. The CDR3 DNA is TGTGCCAGCAGCGCGAGACTAGCGGGAGGTGCTGGGGAGCTGTTTTTT. It is translated as CASSARLAGGAGELFF. This chain links TRBV7-2 with TRBJ2-2, with 13 bases aligning to TRBD2. CDR3 length: 16 residues. The germline gives CDR1 SGHTA, CDR2 FQGNSA. V trimming: 5 bases; J trimming: 8 bases; junction bases outside the gene matches: 8.